The 5 T cell receptor beta chains listed next were all sequenced from one sample in a study of T-cell reconstitution after alpha-beta-depleted transplantation in children. For TCRbeta, the library was prepared with unique molecular identifiers. Each CDR3 protein gets one entry after TCRdb re-called the PCR reads with MiXCR. The table lists 610,000 or so distinct CDR3 sequences, 27% of them singletons, with around a third in the top ten. Sequencing was performed on PBMCs, taken before TCRalphabeta/CD19-depleted stem cell transplant. Receptors originate from a boy in the first two years of life with Wiskott-Aldrich syndrome, due to receive a stem cell transplant.

The chain carries TRBV15 and TRBJ2-5; 7 bases are a match to TRBD2. V lost 6 bases and J lost 1; bases outside the gene matches: 5. Germline lookup yields CDR1 LNHNV and CDR2 YYDKDF (reference sequence). The CDR3 runs to 14 residues. In DNA form, the CDR3 reads TGTGCCACCAGACGACGGACTAGCCAAGAGACCCAGTACTTC. Its translation is CATRRRTSQETQYF.

The chain is built from TRBV20-1 and TRBJ2-5; D may correspond to TRBD1 or TRBD2 (5 bases each). The CDR3 has 12 residues. CDR1 is DFQATT and CDR2 is SNEGSKA in the germline V gene (reference sequence). This chain's CDR3 is CSQEGRFETQYF. CDR3 coding DNA: TGCAGCCAAGAGGGGCGTTTCGAGACCCAGTACTTC.

This clonotype was detected only once. The J gene is TRBJ2-7, the V gene TRBV7-2; D remains unclear. The CDR3 loop spans 15 amino acids. V dropped 2 bases and J dropped 4 bases, with 15 bases sitting between them. Germline values: CDR1 SGHTA, CDR2 FQGNSA. In DNA, the CDR3 is TGTGCCAGCAGCTTAATGAGTAGGGTTCGATACGAGCAGTACTTC. The encoded protein is CASSLMSRVRYEQYF.

The chain uses TRBV5-1 and TRBJ1-2, with a weak D call TRBD1 (6 bases). V was trimmed by 3 bases and J by 6 bases, leaving 21 bases between them. This CDR3 has 16 residues. CDR1 SGHRS and CDR2 YFSETQ come from the germline V gene. The DNA of the CDR3 is TGCGCCAGCAGCTCGGACCCACTCTACAGGGTCCATGGCTACACCTTC. Translated, it gives CASSSDPLYRVHGYTF.

This clonotype was observed a handful of times. The V and J genes are TRBV7-9 and TRBJ2-1; 8 bases are a match to TRBD2. The germline gives CDR1 SEHNR, CDR2 FQNEAQ (reference sequence). This CDR3 has 15 residues. After removal of 1 base from V and 7 bases from J, the junction contained 6 bases not matched to a gene. Here the CDR3 reads CASSLVSGRSNEQFF. CDR3 coding DNA: TGTGCCAGCAGCTTAGTCAGCGGGAGATCAAATGAGCAGTTCTTC.